This TCR beta chain was sequenced during a study of response to subunit inactivated influenza vaccine. Study results and limitations: Authors suggested that a seasonal influenza vaccination recruits few new T cells each time.

The sample holds many counts of this clonotype. The antigen is undetermined. This CDR3 is built from 18 residues. Trimming took off 4 bases at V and 2 bases at J, with 21 bases between the two ends. Each CDR3 protein is one row after TCRdb ran MiXCR on the RT-PCR reads. The sample yields about 540,000 distinct CDR3 sequences, under 30% seen once. This same sample was also part of a study on T cells expressing NK-cell markers. From that study: Scientists made TCR beta cDNA using 5'RACE template switching with UMIs. The study drew TCR beta repertoires from sorted CD3+CD56+NKG2C+, CD3+CD56+NKG2C- and CD3+CD56-NKG2C+ T cells. Out of eight donors sequenced, seven tested HCMV-seropositive and the remaining one seronegative. Of the CD8+ T cells in over five donors, about 1.0-7.0% belonged to dominant NKG2C+ clonotypes.

Specimen: CD4+ T cells sorted from PBMCs, collected about 12 days after vaccination. The clonotype comes from a man in his fifties who received an inactivated influenza vaccine. The rearrangement links TRBV6-7 to TRBJ1-5; D gene unclear. TRBV6-7 is an open reading frame whose function is uncertain. The CDR3, as DNA: TGTGCCAGCAGTTCCTATTCAACTATAGACGGGGGCAATCAGCCCCAGCATTTT. It codes for CASSSYSTIDGGNQPQHF.